A selection of T cell receptor beta chains follows, all from one sample in a study of shared clonotypes between healthy human individuals. Method: immunoSEQ multiplex PCR; TCRdb's copy keeps in-frame clones and lacks some. The sample records about 820,000 clones, around 93% being singletons. Sequences were obtained from naive CD8+ T cells sorted from blood. The receptors shown here come from a man aged 25 to 40 in good health. Each CDR3 is given with its conserved first and last residue. A D gene is named only where the DNA matches it firmly. Clone size is stated in some rows and not others, as once, few, many or a class when expanded.

clone_size	v_call	d_call	j_call	cdr3_nt	cdr3_aa
.	TRBV25-1	.	TRBJ2-7	TGTGCCAGCACCCCGACCCCGGACACCTCCTACGAGCAGTACTTC	CASTPTPDTSYEQYF
.	TRBV4-1	.	TRBJ2-1	TGCGCCAGCAGCCAAGAAGGCGGTAGCTCCTACAATGAGCAGTTCTTC	CASSQEGGSSYNEQFF
.	TRBV9	TRBD2	TRBJ2-1	TGTGCCAGCAGCGTAGCGGGACTAGCGTCCTACAATGAGCAGTTCTTC	CASSVAGLASYNEQFF
.	TRBV5-6	.	TRBJ2-3	TGTGCCAGCAGGTCGGTGGGTTCTAGCACAGATACGCAGTATTTT	CASRSVGSSTDTQYF
.	TRBV29-1	.	TRBJ2-5	TGCAGCGACGAGTCCGAGGCGGGGACCCAGTACTTC	CSDESEAGTQYF
.	TRBV7-9	.	TRBJ2-2	TGTGCCAGCAGCTTGGAGGGAACGAACACCGGGGAGCTGTTTTTT	CASSLEGTNTGELFF
.	TRBV27	.	TRBJ1-5	TGTGCCAGCAGTTGGACCGAGAATCAGCCCCAGCATTTT	CASSWTENQPQHF
.	TRBV15	.	TRBJ2-6	TGTGCCACCAGCAGAGGCTGGGACATGGGCTCTGGGGCCAACGTCCTGACTTTC	CATSRGWDMGSGANVLTF
.	TRBV7-8	.	TRBJ1-5	TGTGCCAGCAGCTTATCCCCGGAAATTTATAGCAATCAGCCCCAGCATTTT	CASSLSPEIYSNQPQHF
.	TRBV5-4	TRBD2	TRBJ2-1	TGTGCCAGCAGCCCAGGGCTAGCGGGAGTCAATGAGCAGTTCTTC	CASSPGLAGVNEQFF
.	TRBV7-9	.	TRBJ2-1	TGTGCCAGCAGCTTAGGAGGTGGGGGGGCTTACAATGAGCAGTTCTTC	CASSLGGGGAYNEQFF
.	TRBV18	TRBD1	TRBJ2-5	TGTGCCAGCTCACCAGACGGACAGGGAAAGACCCAGTACTTC	CASSPDGQGKTQYF
.	TRBV7-2	.	TRBJ2-2	TGTGCCAGCAGCCCCGACATCACCGGGGAGCTGTTTTTT	CASSPDITGELFF
.	TRBV28	.	TRBJ2-7	TGTGCCAGCAGTTTATCTGGGACGGCCCCGTACTGGTACTACGAGCAGTACTTC	CASSLSGTAPYWYYEQYF
.	TRBV27	TRBD1	TRBJ2-1	TGTGCCAGCAGTCAACCCTGGACAGGGGATAATGAGCAGTTCTTC	CASSQPWTGDNEQFF
.	TRBV7-8	TRBD2	TRBJ2-1	TGTGCCAGCAGCTCACTAGCGGGAGGATGGGATGAGCAGTTCTTC	CASSSLAGGWDEQFF
.	TRBV4-2	TRBD1	TRBJ2-7	TGTGCCAGCGGTCGAGGGGGCCCCAACGAGCAGTACTTC	CASGRGGPNEQYF
.	TRBV28	TRBD2	TRBJ2-7	TGTGCCAGCAGTTTGAGACTAGCGGGGTCTAGCTCCTACGAGCAGTACTTC	CASSLRLAGSSSYEQYF
.	TRBV27	TRBD2	TRBJ2-3	TGTGCCAGCAATCCGGCGGGAGCGGCAGATACGCAGTATTTT	CASNPAGAADTQYF
.	TRBV5-1	TRBD1	TRBJ1-4	TGCGCCAGCAGCTTGAAACCCGACAGGGTAGATGAAAAACTGTTTTTT	CASSLKPDRVDEKLFF
.	TRBV5-1	.	TRBJ2-7	TGCGCCAGCAGCTTGGCTAGCTCCTACGAGCAGTACTTC	CASSLASSYEQYF
.	TRBV30	.	TRBJ2-1	TGTGCCTGGGATAGCCGCGGAGTATACAATGAGCAGTTCTTC	CAWDSRGVYNEQFF
.	TRBV9	.	TRBJ2-3	TGTGCCAGCAGCCCCCACCAGGGTTCTAGCACAGATACGCAGTATTTT	CASSPHQGSSTDTQYF
.	TRBV5-1	.	TRBJ2-1	TGCGCCAGCAGGGTCAGGGATGAGCAGTTCTTC	CASRVRDEQFF
.	TRBV7-9	TRBD2	TRBJ2-5	TGTGCCAGCAGCTTAGTAATAGCGGGAGAAGAGACCCAGTACTTC	CASSLVIAGEETQYF
.	TRBV28	TRBD2	TRBJ2-3	TGTGCCAGCAGTGGCCTGGGGCGGGAGCCCACAGATACGCAGTATTTT	CASSGLGREPTDTQYF
.	TRBV6-1	TRBD2	TRBJ2-1	TGTGCCAGCAGTGAATACGGCGGGGGCAATGAGCAGTTCTTC	CASSEYGGGNEQFF
.	TRBV29-1	.	TRBJ2-2	TGCAGCGTTGTCACAGGGTTGGCCGGGGAGCTGTTTTTT	CSVVTGLAGELFF
.	TRBV4-1	.	TRBJ2-6	TGCGCCAGCAGCCAACTACAGAGCTCTGGGGCCAACGTCCTGACTTTC	CASSQLQSSGANVLTF
.	TRBV14	.	TRBJ2-7	TGTGCCAGCAGCCAAGGGGACGGTCCTGCCTGGGAGCAGTACTTC	CASSQGDGPAWEQYF
.	TRBV7-8	.	TRBJ2-7	TGTGCCAGCAGCCCGGGGAGAAATTCGGCCTACGAGCAGTACTTC	CASSPGRNSAYEQYF
once	TRBV28	.	TRBJ2-5	TGTGCCAGCAGTTCTCCCAGGGGTCAAGAGACCCAGTACTTC	CASSSPRGQETQYF
.	TRBV7-8	.	TRBJ2-7	TGTGCCAGCAGCTTAGAGGTTACAGGGACCTACGAGCAGTACTTC	CASSLEVTGTYEQYF